This T cell receptor (beta chain) was recovered during a study of shared clonotypes between healthy human individuals. The V gene's germline CDR1 is MNHEY and CDR2 SMNVEV (reference sequence). Trimming shortened V by 4 bases and J by 1 base, and 10 bases separated the two germline ends. The CDR3 is 14 amino acids. Using immunoSEQ multiplex PCR, the repertoire was profiled, and TCRdb retains in-frame clones only, with some absent. This table has roughly 1,500,000 clones, approximately 98% appearing once. The sequence was obtained from a young man in good health. The specimen was naive CD4+ T cells sorted from blood. Described subset: CD45RA+ positively selected. The genes are TRBV27 and TRBJ2-5; TRBD2 is a possible D gene (6 bases). The CDR3 DNA is TGTGCCAGCAGTTCGGGAGACCGCCAAGAGACCCAGTACTTC. This codes for CASSSGDRQETQYF.